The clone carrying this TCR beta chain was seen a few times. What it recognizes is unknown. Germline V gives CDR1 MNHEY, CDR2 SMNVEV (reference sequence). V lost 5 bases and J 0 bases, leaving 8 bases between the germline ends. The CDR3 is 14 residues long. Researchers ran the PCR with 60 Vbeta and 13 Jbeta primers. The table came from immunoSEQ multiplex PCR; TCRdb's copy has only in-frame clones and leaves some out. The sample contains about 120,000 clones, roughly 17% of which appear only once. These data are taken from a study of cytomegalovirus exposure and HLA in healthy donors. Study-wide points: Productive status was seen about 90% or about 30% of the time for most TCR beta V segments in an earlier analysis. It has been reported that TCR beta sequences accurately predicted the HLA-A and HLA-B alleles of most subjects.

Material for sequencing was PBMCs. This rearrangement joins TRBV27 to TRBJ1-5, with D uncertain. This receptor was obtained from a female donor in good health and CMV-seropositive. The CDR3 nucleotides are TGTGCCAGCAGTGGCTCTTATAGCAATCAGCCCCAGCATTTT. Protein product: CASSGSYSNQPQHF.